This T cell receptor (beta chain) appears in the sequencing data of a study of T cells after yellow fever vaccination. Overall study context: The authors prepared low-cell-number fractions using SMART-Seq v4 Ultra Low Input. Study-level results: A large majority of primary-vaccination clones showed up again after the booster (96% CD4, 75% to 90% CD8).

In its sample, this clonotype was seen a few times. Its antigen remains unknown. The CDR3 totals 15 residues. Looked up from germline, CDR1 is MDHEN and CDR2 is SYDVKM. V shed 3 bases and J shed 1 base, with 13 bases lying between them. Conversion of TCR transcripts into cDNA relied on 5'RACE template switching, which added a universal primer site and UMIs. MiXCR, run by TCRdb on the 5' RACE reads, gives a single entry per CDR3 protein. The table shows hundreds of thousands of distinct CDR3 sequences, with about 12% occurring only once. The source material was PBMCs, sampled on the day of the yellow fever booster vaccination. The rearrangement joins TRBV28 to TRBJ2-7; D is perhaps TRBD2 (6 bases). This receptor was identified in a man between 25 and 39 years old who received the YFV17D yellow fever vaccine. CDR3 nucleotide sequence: TGTGCCAGCAGTTTTGGGGGAGGAGGATCCTACGAGCAGTACTTC. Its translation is CASSFGGGGSYEQYF.